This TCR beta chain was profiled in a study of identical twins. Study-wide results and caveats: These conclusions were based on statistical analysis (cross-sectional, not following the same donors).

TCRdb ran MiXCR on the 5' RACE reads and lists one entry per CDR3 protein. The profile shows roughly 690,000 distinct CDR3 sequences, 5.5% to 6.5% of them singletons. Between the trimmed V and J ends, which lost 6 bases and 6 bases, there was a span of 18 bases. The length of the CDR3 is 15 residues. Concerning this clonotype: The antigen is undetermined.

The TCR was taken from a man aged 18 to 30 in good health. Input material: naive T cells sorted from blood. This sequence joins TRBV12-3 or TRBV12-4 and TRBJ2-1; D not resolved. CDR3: CASSPFRTVGNEQFF. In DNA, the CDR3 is TGTGCCAGCAGCCCCTTTCGAACGGTCGGCAATGAGCAGTTCTTC.